A selection of T cell receptor beta chains follows, all from one sample in a study of T cell responses to AZD1222 COVID-19 vaccine. Profiling relied on immunoSEQ multiplex PCR, and the TCRdb table lists in-frame clones only, not all of them. This sample carries approximately 150,000 clones, approximately 90% of them seen once, and the ten largest clones take about 2.8%. The material was peripheral blood, obtained on day 0 of AZD1222 vaccination. The receptors were sampled from an adult in good health. Both conserved end residues are part of each CDR3. The order of the fields is J gene, V gene, clone size, CDR3 length, D gene, CDR3 DNA, CDR3 protein. A D gene is named only where the DNA matches it firmly. Size is stated for part of the rows, as once, few or many counts, or as a class when the clone is expanded.

TRBJ2-2 | TRBV3-1/TRBV3-2 | . | 16 | TRBD2 | TGTGCCAGCAGCTCTGCTAGCGGGAGGGCCCTCGGGGAGCTGTTTTTT | CASSSASGRALGELFF
TRBJ2-1 | TRBV4-1 | . | 15 | . | TGCGCCAGCAGCCATCCCCCGGGGCCGGGAAATGAGCAGTTCTTC | CASSHPPGPGNEQFF
TRBJ1-2 | TRBV2 | . | 14 | TRBD1 | TGTGCCAGCACCGCCCCAGGGGGCAACTATGGCTACACCTTC | CASTAPGGNYGYTF
TRBJ1-1 | TRBV12-3/TRBV12-4 | . | 13 | TRBD1 | TGTGCCGACAGAGTTGGGGACAGAGGTGAAGCTTTCTTT | CADRVGDRGEAFF
TRBJ1-1 | TRBV3-1/TRBV3-2 | . | 13 | . | TGTGCCAGCAGCCAGGGGTGGGGCAGTGAAGCTTTCTTT | CASSQGWGSEAFF
TRBJ2-2 | TRBV24-1 | . | 15 | . | TGTGCCACCAGTGGGGGGACGGCCAGCACCGGGGAGCTGTTTTTT | CATSGGTASTGELFF
TRBJ1-2 | TRBV29-1 | . | 12 | . | TGCAGCGTTGAAGAGGGCCCCTATGGCTACACCTTC | CSVEEGPYGYTF
TRBJ2-7 | TRBV6-5 | once | 15 | . | TGTGCCAGCAGCCCAATACCGGCGGTACCCTACGAGCAGTACTTC | CASSPIPAVPYEQYF
TRBJ2-1 | TRBV19 | . | 15 | . | TGTGCCAGTAGTAAAGCGGCAGGCTCCTACAATGAGCAGTTCTTC | CASSKAAGSYNEQFF
TRBJ1-2 | TRBV3-1/TRBV3-2 | . | 15 | TRBD1 | TGTGCCAGCAGCCAGGGCGAACAGGGGCGTGGTGGCTACACCTTC | CASSQGEQGRGGYTF